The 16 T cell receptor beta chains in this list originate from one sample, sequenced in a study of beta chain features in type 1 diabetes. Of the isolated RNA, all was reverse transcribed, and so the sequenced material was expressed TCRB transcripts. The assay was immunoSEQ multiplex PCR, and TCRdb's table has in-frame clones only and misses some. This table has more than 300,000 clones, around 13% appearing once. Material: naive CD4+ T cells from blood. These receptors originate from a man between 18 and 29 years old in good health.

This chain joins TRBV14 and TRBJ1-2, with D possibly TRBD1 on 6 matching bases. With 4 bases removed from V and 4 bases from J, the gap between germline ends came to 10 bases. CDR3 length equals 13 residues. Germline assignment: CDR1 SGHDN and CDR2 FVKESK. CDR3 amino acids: CASSPDRSYGYTF. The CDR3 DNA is TGTGCCAGCAGCCCTGACAGGAGCTATGGCTACACCTTC.

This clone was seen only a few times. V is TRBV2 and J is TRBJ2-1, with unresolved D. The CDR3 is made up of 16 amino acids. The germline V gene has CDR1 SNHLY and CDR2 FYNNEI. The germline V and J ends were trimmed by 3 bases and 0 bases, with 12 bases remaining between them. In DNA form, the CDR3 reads TGTGCCAGCAGTGAGTTCAACCCGAGCTCCTACAATGAGCAGTTCTTC. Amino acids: CASSEFNPSSYNEQFF.

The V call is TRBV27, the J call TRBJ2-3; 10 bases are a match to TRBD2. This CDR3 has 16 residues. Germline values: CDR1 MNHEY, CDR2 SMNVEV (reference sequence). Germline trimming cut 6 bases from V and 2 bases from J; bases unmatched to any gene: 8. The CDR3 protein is CASSYNGLADTDTQYF. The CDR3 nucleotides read TGTGCCAGCAGCTATAACGGACTAGCGGACACAGATACGCAGTATTTT.

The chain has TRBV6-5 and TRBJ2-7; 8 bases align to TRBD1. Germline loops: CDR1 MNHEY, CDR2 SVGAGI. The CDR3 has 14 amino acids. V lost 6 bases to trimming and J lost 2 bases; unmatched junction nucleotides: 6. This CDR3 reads CASRLQGGPYEQYF. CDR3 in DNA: TGTGCCAGCAGGCTACAGGGGGGCCCCTACGAGCAGTACTTC.

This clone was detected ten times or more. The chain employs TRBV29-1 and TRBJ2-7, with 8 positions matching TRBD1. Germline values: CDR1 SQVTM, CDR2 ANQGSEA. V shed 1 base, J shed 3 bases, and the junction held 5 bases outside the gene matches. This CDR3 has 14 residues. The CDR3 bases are TGCAGCGTTGAAGCCGGACAGGGAGTCTACGAGCAGTACTTC. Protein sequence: CSVEAGQGVYEQYF.

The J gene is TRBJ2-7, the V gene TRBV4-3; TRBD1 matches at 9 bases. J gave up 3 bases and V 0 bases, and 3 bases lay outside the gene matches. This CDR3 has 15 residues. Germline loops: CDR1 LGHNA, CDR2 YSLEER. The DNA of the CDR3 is TGCGCCAGCAGCCAAGATATGGGACAGGGCTACGAGCAGTACTTC. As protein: CASSQDMGQGYEQYF.

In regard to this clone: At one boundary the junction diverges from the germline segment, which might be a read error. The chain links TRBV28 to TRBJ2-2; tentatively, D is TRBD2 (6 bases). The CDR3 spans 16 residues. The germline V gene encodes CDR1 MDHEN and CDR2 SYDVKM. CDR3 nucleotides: TGTGCCAGCAGCTTATATAGCGGAACGAACACCGGGGAGCTGTTTTTT. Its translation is CASSLYSGTNTGELFF.

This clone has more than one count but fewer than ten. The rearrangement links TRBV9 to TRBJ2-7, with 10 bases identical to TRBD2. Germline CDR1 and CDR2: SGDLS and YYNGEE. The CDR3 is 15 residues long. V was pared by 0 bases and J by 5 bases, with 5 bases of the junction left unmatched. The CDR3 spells CASSVEPSGSHEQYF. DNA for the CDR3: TGTGCCAGCAGCGTAGAGCCTAGCGGGAGTCACGAGCAGTACTTC. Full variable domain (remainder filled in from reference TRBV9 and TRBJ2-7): DSGVTQTPKHLITATGQRVTLRCSPRSGDLSVYWYQQSLDQGLQFLIQYYNGEERAKGNILERFSAQQFPDLHSELNLSSLELGDSALYFCASSVEPSGSHEQYFGPGTRLTVT.

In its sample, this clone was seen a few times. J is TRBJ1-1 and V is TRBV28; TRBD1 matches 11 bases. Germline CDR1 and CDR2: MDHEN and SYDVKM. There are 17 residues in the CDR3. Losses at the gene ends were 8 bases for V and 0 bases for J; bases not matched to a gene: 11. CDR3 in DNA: TGTGCCAGCGGCCCACCTGGACAGGGGGCTATGAACACTGAAGCTTTCTTT. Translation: CASGPPGQGAMNTEAFF.

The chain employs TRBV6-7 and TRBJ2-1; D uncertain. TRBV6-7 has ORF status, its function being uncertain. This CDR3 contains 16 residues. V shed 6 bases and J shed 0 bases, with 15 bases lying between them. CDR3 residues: CASSVRHNLSYNEQFF. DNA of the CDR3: TGTGCCAGCAGCGTGAGACACAATCTCTCCTACAATGAGCAGTTCTTC.

The CDR3 bases are TGTGCCTGGAACGGGTCCCCGTCCGGTCCGTACTTC. This encodes CAWNGSPSGPYF. The V call is TRBV30, the J call TRBJ2-7; the D is unclear. Germline values: CDR1 GTSNPN, CDR2 SVGIG (reference sequence). This CDR3 has 12 residues. Trimming took off 4 bases at V and 12 bases at J, with 19 bases between the two ends. The full variable domain, its missing parts supplied by reference TRBV30 and TRBJ2-7, is SQTIHQWPATLVQPVGSPLSLECTVEGTSNPNLYWYRQAAGRGLQLLFYSVGIGQISSEVPQNLSASRPQDRQFILSSKKLLLSDSGFYLCAWNGSPSGPYFGPGTRLTVT.

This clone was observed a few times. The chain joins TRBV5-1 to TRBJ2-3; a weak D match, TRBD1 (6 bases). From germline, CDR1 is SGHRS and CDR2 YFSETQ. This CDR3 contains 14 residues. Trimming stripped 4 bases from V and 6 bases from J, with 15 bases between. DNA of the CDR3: TGCGCCAGCAGCCCAGGGGACGCGGCGGATACGCAGTATTTT. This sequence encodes CASSPGDAADTQYF.

CDR3 DNA sequence: TGTGCCACCCTACTAGCGGAAAGCTCCTACGAGCAGTACTTC. Translating it yields CATLLAESSYEQYF. J is TRBJ2-7 and V is TRBV28; TRBD2 agrees at 8 bases. V shed 10 bases, J shed 0 bases, and the junction held 8 bases outside the gene matches. This CDR3 region has 14 residues. CDR1 and CDR2 (germline): MDHEN, SYDVKM.

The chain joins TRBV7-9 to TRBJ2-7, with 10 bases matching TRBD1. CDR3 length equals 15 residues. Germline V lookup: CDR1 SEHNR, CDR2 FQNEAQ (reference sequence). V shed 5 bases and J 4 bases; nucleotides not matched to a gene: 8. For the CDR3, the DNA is TGTGCCAGCAGCGCCAAGGACAGGGGGTTTTACGAGCAGTACTTC. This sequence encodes CASSAKDRGFYEQYF.

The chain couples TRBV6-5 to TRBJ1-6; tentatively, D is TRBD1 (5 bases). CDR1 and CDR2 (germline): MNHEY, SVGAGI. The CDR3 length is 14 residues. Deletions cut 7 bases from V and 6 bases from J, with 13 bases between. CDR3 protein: CASTRTGVNSPLHF. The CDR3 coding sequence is TGTGCCAGCACCAGAACAGGCGTTAATTCACCCCTCCACTTT.

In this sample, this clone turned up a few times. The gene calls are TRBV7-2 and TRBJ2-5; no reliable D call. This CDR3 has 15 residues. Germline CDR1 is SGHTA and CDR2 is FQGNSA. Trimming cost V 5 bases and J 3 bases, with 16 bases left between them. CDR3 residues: CASSPLGSAEETQYF. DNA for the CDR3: TGTGCCAGCAGCCCCCTTGGATCGGCGGAAGAGACCCAGTACTTC.